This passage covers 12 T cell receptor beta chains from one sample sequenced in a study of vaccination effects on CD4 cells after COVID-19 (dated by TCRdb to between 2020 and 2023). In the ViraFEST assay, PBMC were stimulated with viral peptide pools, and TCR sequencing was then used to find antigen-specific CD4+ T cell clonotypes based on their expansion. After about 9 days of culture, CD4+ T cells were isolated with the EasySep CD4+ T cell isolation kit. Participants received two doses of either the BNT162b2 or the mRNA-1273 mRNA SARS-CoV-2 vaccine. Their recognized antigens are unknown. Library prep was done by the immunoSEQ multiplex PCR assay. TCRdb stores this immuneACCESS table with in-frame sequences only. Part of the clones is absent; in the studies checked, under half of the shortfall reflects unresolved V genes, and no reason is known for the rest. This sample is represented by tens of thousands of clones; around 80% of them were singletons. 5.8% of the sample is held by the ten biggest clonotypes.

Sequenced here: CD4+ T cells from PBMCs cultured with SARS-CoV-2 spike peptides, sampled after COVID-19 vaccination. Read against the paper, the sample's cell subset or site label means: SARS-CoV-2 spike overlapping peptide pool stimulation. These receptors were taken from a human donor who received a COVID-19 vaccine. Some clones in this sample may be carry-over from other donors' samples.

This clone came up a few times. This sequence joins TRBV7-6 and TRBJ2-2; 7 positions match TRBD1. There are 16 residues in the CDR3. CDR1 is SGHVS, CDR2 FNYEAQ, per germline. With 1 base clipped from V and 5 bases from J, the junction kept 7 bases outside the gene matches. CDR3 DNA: TGTGCCAGCAGCTTAGTCTCCGCAGGGGGTACCGGGGAGCTGTTTTTT. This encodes CASSLVSAGGTGELFF.

The chain's CDR3 is CASREQGAGADTQYF. The CDR3 nucleotides read TGCGCCAGCAGGGAACAGGGGGCCGGGGCAGATACGCAGTATTTT. This sequence joins TRBV10-2 and TRBJ2-3; 9 bases match TRBD1. The germline CDR1 and CDR2 sequences are WSHSY and SAAADI. The J segment lost 4 bases and the V segment lost 6 bases, leaving 8 bases of the junction unmatched. The CDR3 has 15 amino acids.

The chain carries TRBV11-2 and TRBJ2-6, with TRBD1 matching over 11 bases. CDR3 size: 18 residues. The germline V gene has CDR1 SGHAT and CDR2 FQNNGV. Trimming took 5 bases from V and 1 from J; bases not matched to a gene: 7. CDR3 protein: CASSPRTGGSSGANVLTF. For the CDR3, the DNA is TGTGCCAGCAGCCCCCGGACAGGGGGCTCTTCTGGGGCCAACGTCCTGACTTTC.

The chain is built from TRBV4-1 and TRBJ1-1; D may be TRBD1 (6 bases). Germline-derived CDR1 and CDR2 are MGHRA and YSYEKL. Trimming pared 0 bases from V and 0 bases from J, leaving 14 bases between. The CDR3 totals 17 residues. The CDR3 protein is CASSQEQRQVLNTEAFF. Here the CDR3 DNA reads TGCGCCAGCAGCCAAGAACAACGACAGGTGTTGAACACTGAAGCTTTCTTT.

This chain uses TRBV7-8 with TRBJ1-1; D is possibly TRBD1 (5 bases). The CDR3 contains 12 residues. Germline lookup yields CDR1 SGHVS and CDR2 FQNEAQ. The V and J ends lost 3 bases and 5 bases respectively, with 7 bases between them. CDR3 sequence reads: CASSFQGTEAFF. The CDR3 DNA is TGTGCCAGCAGCTTCCAGGGAACTGAAGCTTTCTTT. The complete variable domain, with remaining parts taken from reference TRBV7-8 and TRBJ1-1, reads GAGVSQSPRYKVAKRGQDVALRCDPISGHVSLFWYQQALGQGPEFLTYFQNEAQLDKSGLPSDRFFAERPEGSVSTLKIQRTQQEDSAVYLCASSFQGTEAFFGQGTRLTVV.

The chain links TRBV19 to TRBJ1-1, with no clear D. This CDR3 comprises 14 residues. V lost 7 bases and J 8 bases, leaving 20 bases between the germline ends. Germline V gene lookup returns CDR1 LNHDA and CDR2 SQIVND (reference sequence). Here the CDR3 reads CASKPRTGMGEAFF. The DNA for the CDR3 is TGTGCCAGTAAACCTAGGACCGGGATGGGAGAAGCTTTCTTT.

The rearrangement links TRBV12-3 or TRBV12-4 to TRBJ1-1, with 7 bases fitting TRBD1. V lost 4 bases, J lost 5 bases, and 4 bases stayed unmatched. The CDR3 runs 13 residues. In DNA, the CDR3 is TGTGCCAGCAGTTCGCGACAGGGAACTGAAGCTTTCTTT. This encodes CASSSRQGTEAFF.

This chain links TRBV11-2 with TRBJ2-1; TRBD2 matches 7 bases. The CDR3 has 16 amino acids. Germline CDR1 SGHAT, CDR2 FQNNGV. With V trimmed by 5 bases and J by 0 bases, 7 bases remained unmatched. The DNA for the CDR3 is TGTGCCAGCAGCCCAAAACTAGCGACCTCCTACAATGAGCAGTTCTTC. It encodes CASSPKLATSYNEQFF. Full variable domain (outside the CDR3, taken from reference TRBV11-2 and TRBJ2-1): EAGVAQSPRYKIIEKRQSVAFWCNPISGHATLYWYQQILGQGPKLLIQFQNNGVVDDSQLPKDRFSAERLKGVDSTLKIQPAKLEDSAVYLCASSPKLATSYNEQFFGPGTRLTVL.

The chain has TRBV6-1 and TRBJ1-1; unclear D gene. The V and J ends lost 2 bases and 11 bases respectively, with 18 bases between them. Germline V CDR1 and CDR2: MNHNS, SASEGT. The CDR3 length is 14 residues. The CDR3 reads CASSERWGDPPAFF. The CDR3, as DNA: TGTGCCAGCAGTGAACGTTGGGGAGACCCTCCGGCTTTCTTT.

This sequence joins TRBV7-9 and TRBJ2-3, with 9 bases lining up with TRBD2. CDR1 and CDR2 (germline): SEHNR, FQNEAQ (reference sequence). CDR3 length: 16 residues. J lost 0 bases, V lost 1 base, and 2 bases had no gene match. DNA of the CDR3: TGTGCCAGCAGCTTAGAAGCGGGGGGTAGCACAGATACGCAGTATTTT. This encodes CASSLEAGGSTDTQYF.

DNA of the CDR3: TGTGCCAGCTCACCGCGCCGGGACGGACCTACAGATACGCAGTATTTT. It yields the protein CASSPRRDGPTDTQYF. This chain uses TRBV18 with TRBJ2-3; D may be TRBD1 or TRBD2 (5 bases each). Germline CDR1 KGHSH, CDR2 LQKENI. This CDR3 contains 16 residues. The V end lost 3 bases, the J end lost 3 bases, and 16 bases lay between the germline ends.

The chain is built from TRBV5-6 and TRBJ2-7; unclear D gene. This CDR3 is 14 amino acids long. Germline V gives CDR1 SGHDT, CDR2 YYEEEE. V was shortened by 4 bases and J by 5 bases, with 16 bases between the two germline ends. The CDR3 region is CASSLFPDRDEQYV. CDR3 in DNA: TGTGCCAGCAGCCTCTTTCCCGACCGGGACGAGCAGTACGTC.